This T cell receptor (beta chain) was recovered during a study of T cells in Graves' hyperthyroidism and ophthalmopathy. Disease duration was under 3 months in the ophthalmopathy patients, who also had a Clinical Activity Score of at least 3 and a NOSPECS grade of at least 4. Investigators excluded patients with uncontrolled infection, other autoimmune disease, pregnancy or lactation. This clonotype was detected only a few times. RNA transcripts gave rise to amplified TCR beta CDR3 regions. HTBI primers were employed in a first-round RT-PCR of the TCR CDR3. TCRdb processed the multiplex PCR reads anew with MiXCR; each CDR3 protein has one entry. The table has almost 500,000 distinct CDR3 sequences, under 25% seen once. Between the trimmed V and J ends, which lost 2 bases and 10 bases, there was a span of 9 bases. Germline CDR1 and CDR2: SGHAT and FQNNGV. The CDR3 length is 13 residues.

The V gene is TRBV11-2, the J gene TRBJ1-6, with D perhaps TRBD1 (5 bases). Sequenced: blood. The clonotype originates from a woman in her 70s with Graves' ophthalmopathy. The CDR3 here is CASSLNGGSPLHF. CDR3 in DNA: TGTGCCAGCAGCTTAAATGGGGGGTCACCCCTCCACTTT.